These T cell receptor beta chains were read from a single sample in a study of blood T cells in healthy people across ages. Via MiXCR, TCRdb re-called the 5' RACE reads, giving one row per CDR3 protein. Of hundreds of thousands of distinct CDR3 sequences listed, approximately 30% are singletons. Sequences were obtained from blood. These receptor sequences come from a woman older than 75 in good health. Each CDR3 is given with its conserved first and last residue. A D gene is named only where the DNA matches it firmly. A row's size may be missing; if present it is once, few, many or a size class.

>.|TRBJ1-2|TRBV29-1|.
CSARGGGSYGYTF
TGCAGCGCCCGAGGGGGGGGGAGCTATGGCTACACCTTC
>many|TRBJ2-2|TRBV12-3/TRBV12-4|.
CASSLGSTGELFF
TGTGCCAGCAGTTTAGGGTCGACCGGGGAGCTGTTTTTT
>many|TRBJ2-1|TRBV6-2/TRBV6-3|.
CASSYSRGFYEQFF
TGTGCCAGCAGTTACTCGAGAGGGTTCTATGAGCAGTTCTTC
>.|TRBJ2-7|TRBV5-1|.
CASRSEVRDEQYF
TGCGCCAGCAGGTCAGAGGTTCGGGACGAGCAGTACTTC
>few|TRBJ1-4|TRBV20-1|.
CSARDAKSSGVANEKLFF
TGCAGTGCTAGAGATGCGAAGTCGTCGGGGGTCGCTAATGAAAAACTGTTTTTT
>.|TRBJ1-6|TRBV20-1|.
CSARWTSYNSPLHF
TGCAGTGCTAGATGGACCTCCTATAATTCACCCCTCCACTTT
>many|TRBJ1-2|TRBV6-6|TRBD1
CASSYSAKGANYGYTF
TGTGCCAGCAGTTACTCTGCCAAGGGGGCAAACTATGGCTACACCTTC
>many|TRBJ2-1|TRBV5-1|TRBD1
CASKTGGQADNEQFF
TGCGCCAGTAAGACAGGGGGCCAGGCGGACAATGAGCAGTTCTTC
>.|TRBJ2-5|TRBV20-1|.
CSARDGPQETQYF
TGCAGTGCTAGGGACGGACCGCAAGAGACCCAGTACTTC
>few|TRBJ1-2|TRBV15|.
CATSRDGVGGYTF
TGTGCCACCAGCAGAGACGGGGTTGGAGGCTACACCTTC
>.|TRBJ1-2|TRBV5-1|TRBD1
CASSLGPTGGVDYGYTF
TGCGCCAGCAGCTTGGGCCCGACAGGGGGCGTGGACTATGGCTACACCTTC
>many|TRBJ1-2|TRBV4-1|TRBD1
CASSQEQGNYGYTF
TGCGCCAGCAGCCAGGAACAGGGGAACTATGGCTACACCTTC
>.|TRBJ1-6|TRBV12-5|.
CASARGGTYNSPLHF
TGTGCTAGTGCCCGAGGCGGCACCTATAATTCACCCCTCCACTTT
>many|TRBJ2-1|TRBV5-1|.
CASSWQPGGSDEQFF
TGCGCCAGCAGCTGGCAGCCAGGGGGGAGCGATGAGCAGTTCTTC
>many|TRBJ2-5|TRBV9|.
CASSALLEPKGTQYF
TGTGCCAGCAGCGCATTACTAGAGCCTAAGGGGACCCAGTACTTC
>.|TRBJ2-7|TRBV20-1|TRBD2
CSAPGLAVYEQYF
TGCAGTGCTCCCGGACTAGCGGTCTACGAGCAGTACTTC
>.|TRBJ1-6|TRBV20-1|TRBD1
CSATGGLGSPLHF
TGCAGTGCTACAGGGGGCCTAGGTTCACCCCTCCACTTT
>many|TRBJ2-1|TRBV20-1|.
CSATRELARDHSYNEQFF
TGCAGTGCTACCAGGGAACTAGCTCGTGACCACTCCTACAATGAGCAGTTCTTC
>medium-sized|TRBJ2-7|TRBV12-3/TRBV12-4|.
CASSLTHRVPYEQYF
TGTGCCAGCAGCCTTACCCATAGGGTTCCCTACGAGCAGTACTTC
>.|TRBJ1-1|TRBV18|.
CASSAARGTEAFF
TGTGCCAGCTCGGCAGCGCGAGGGACTGAAGCTTTCTTT
>many|TRBJ1-5|TRBV6-6|TRBD1
CASTRDRGQPQHF
TGTGCCAGCACCCGGGACAGGGGGCAGCCCCAGCATTTT
>many|TRBJ2-3|TRBV7-2|.
CASSLAHSTDTQYF
TGTGCCAGCAGCTTAGCGCACAGCACAGATACGCAGTATTTT